A single T cell receptor (beta chain) is shown here with its context. Its antigen is still unknown. The data derive from a study of T cell repertoires in cytomegalovirus infection. Study background: Shared public TCR beta signatures pointed to both CMV infection and a matching HLA type. Study-level points and caveats: The ex vivo response showed dominance by HLA-C-restricted CMV-specific TCR beta clonotypes. Identification of carriers of CMV plus the relevant HLA was achieved through cumulative public TCR beta family frequency.

TCRdb fed the reads into MiXCR, producing one record per CDR3 protein. The sample consists of about 740,000 distinct CDR3 sequences, approximately 34% of them appearing once. This receptor was identified in a human donor in good health (CMV status not recorded). Some clones in this sample may be carry-over from other donors' samples. The sequenced material came from PBMCs.

The CDR3 spells CASSLIGTGKNIQYF. The CDR3 nucleotides read TGTGCCAGCAGTTTAATCGGGACAGGGAAAAACATTCAGTACTTC. The chain recombines TRBV28 with TRBJ2-4; 9 positions agree with TRBD1. The CDR3 totals 15 residues. V lost 2 bases to trimming and J lost 4 bases; unmatched junction nucleotides: 3. In germline, CDR1 is MDHEN, CDR2 SYDVKM.